These 11 T cell receptor beta chains were sequenced from one sample in a study of CD8+CD57+ T cells in acquired aplastic anemia. For CDR3 and TCR beta VDJ profiling, genomic DNA was the template used. TCRdb reprocessed the reads via MiXCR and lists one record per CDR3 protein. The sample gives about 58,000 distinct CDR3 sequences, around 50% of which show up once; 15% to 20% is in the top ten. It was patients with CD8+CD57+ cell expansion by flow cytometry who were chosen for sequencing. The specimen was sorted CD4+, CD8+, or CD8+CD57+ T cells (not recorded which) from PBMCs. Receptors were obtained from a human donor with aplastic anemia.

DNA of the CDR3: TGTGCCAGCAGCTTAGGGACTAGCGGGGGGCCGGTCAATGAGCAGTTCTTC. Residues: CASSLGTSGGPVNEQFF. This chain uses TRBV13 with TRBJ2-1; TRBD2 aligns across 13 bases. With V trimmed by 0 bases and J by 6 bases, 5 bases remained unmatched. This CDR3 region has 17 residues. Germline V gives CDR1 PRHDT, CDR2 FYEKMQ (reference sequence).

The genes are TRBV12-3 or TRBV12-4 and TRBJ2-3; D possibly corresponds to TRBD1 (5 bases). V dropped 2 bases and J dropped 11 bases, with 14 bases sitting between them. The length of the CDR3 is 13 residues. The CDR3 sequence: CASSLLGPQGQYF. The CDR3 nucleotides read TGTGCCAGCAGTTTACTTGGCCCCCAGGGGCAGTATTTT.

V is TRBV25-1 and J is TRBJ2-1, with D tentatively TRBD2 (7 bases). The CDR3 covers 12 residues. The germline CDR1 and CDR2 sequences are MGHDK and SYGVNS. Trimming removed 11 bases at V and 7 bases at J, with 15 bases between. The DNA of the CDR3 is TGTGCCGGTGGGGGGGGCGGGAATGAGCAGTTCTTC. Amino acids: CAGGGGGNEQFF.

This clonotype was recorded a few times. The V and J genes are TRBV24-1 and TRBJ2-3; weak D call: TRBD2 (6 bases). This CDR3 comprises 14 residues. Between the trimmed V and J ends, which lost 7 bases and 2 bases, there was a span of 12 bases. Germline CDR1 reads KGHDR; CDR2 reads SFDVKD. CDR3 in amino acids: CATSRLGPTDTQYF. CDR3 DNA sequence: TGTGCCACCAGCAGACTAGGACCCACAGATACGCAGTATTTT.

Many counts were recorded for this clonotype. A much larger clone differs by one base, so this may be a read error. The rearrangement joins TRBV2 to TRBJ2-1, with TRBD1 matching 9 bases. Germline V CDR1 and CDR2: SNHLY, FYNNEI. Unmatched junction bases numbered 7, after V lost 6 bases and J lost 4 bases. The CDR3 length is 15 residues. This CDR3 reads CASRPGTGCYNEQFF. CDR3 DNA sequence: TGTGCCAGCAGGCCAGGGACAGGGTGTTACAATGAGCAGTTCTTC.

The V gene is TRBV7-7, the J gene TRBJ1-4, with D possibly being TRBD1 (5 bases). V gave up 0 bases and J gave up 7 bases, with 12 bases separating them. The CDR3 covers 15 residues. The germline V gene encodes CDR1 SSHAT and CDR2 FNYEAQ (reference sequence). The CDR3 loop reads CASSLARGRIEKLFF. The CDR3 nucleotides are TGTGCCAGCAGCTTAGCGCGGGGGAGGATTGAAAAACTGTTTTTT.

This clonotype was picked up many times. In nucleotides, the CDR3 is TGCGCCAGCAGCTTGGGACAGGGGGAAGAGACCCAGTACTTC. Amino acid sequence: CASSLGQGEETQYF. This sequence joins TRBV5-1 and TRBJ2-5, with TRBD1 matching over 9 bases. The CDR3 runs 14 residues. The germline CDR1 and CDR2 sequences are SGHRS and YFSETQ. J gave up 3 bases and V 0 bases, and 0 bases lay outside the gene matches.

The rearrangement links TRBV6-5 to TRBJ2-7, with D tentatively TRBD2 (6 bases). The CDR3 length is 17 residues. The V gene lost 0 bases and the J gene lost 3 bases, with 18 bases spanning the gap. Per germline, CDR1 MNHEY and CDR2 SVGAGI. CDR3: CASSYSVGGAGFYEQYF. The CDR3, as DNA: TGTGCCAGCAGTTACTCGGTCGGGGGAGCGGGCTTCTACGAGCAGTACTTC.

V and J are TRBV25-1 and TRBJ1-2; possible D gene TRBD1, 6 bases. This CDR3 has 15 residues. V was cut by 3 bases and J by 3 bases, with 14 bases left in between. Germline-derived CDR1 and CDR2 are MGHDK and SYGVNS. This CDR3 reads CASSDQGSGDYGYTF. The CDR3 DNA is TGTGCCAGCAGTGATCAGGGGTCGGGGGACTATGGCTACACCTTC.

At least ten counts were recorded for this clonotype. The chain joins TRBV5-6 to TRBJ2-1, with D possibly matching TRBD2 (6 bases). Trimming shortened V by 3 bases and J by 6 bases, and 13 bases separated the two germline ends. Germline-derived CDR1 and CDR2 are SGHDT and YYEEEE. The CDR3 extends over 14 amino acids. This chain's CDR3 is CASSYPTGGNEQFF. CDR3 DNA: TGTGCCAGCAGCTATCCTACCGGGGGCAATGAGCAGTTCTTC.

This clonotype occurred many times. Here the CDR3 DNA reads TGTGCCAGCAGCTTAGGGACATCGGAGACCCAGTACTTC. Translating gives CASSLGTSETQYF. The J gene is TRBJ2-5, the V gene TRBV7-7, with D perhaps matching TRBD1 (5 bases). The V gene's germline CDR1 is SSHAT and CDR2 FNYEAQ (reference sequence). V lost 1 base and J 5 bases, leaving 8 bases between the germline ends. The CDR3 spans 13 residues.